The next 2 T cell receptor beta chains were all read from a single sample in a study of cytomegalovirus exposure and HLA in healthy donors. PCR primers comprised 60 Vbeta and 13 Jbeta primers. Clones were read by immunoSEQ multiplex PCR, and TCRdb kept only the in-frame ones, dropping some. Of approximately 85,000 clones in the sample, over 60% are singletons; the top ten hold approximately 12%. Sequenced input: PBMCs. The receptors originated from a woman aged 40 to 49 in good health and CMV-seropositive.

The chain uses TRBV5-1 and TRBJ2-3, with D tentatively TRBD1 (6 bases). V shed 7 bases and J shed 2 bases, with 14 bases lying between them. Germline CDR1 reads SGHRS; CDR2 reads YFSETQ. The CDR3 length is 14 residues. The CDR3 coding sequence is TGCGCCAGCTCCAGGACAGCCTCCACAGATACGCAGTATTTT. Translated: CASSRTASTDTQYF.

Concerning this clone itself: The same CDR3 is also encoded by other DNA sequences in this sample. The chain is built from TRBV4-3 and TRBJ2-6; D unclear. The CDR3 length is 15 residues. V lost 3 bases and J lost 1, with 7 bases in between. Germline V CDR1 and CDR2: LGHNA, YSLEER. As DNA, the CDR3 is TGCGCCAGCAGCCAGCGAGGTTCTGGGGCCAACGTCCTGACTTTC. Translated, it gives CASSQRGSGANVLTF.